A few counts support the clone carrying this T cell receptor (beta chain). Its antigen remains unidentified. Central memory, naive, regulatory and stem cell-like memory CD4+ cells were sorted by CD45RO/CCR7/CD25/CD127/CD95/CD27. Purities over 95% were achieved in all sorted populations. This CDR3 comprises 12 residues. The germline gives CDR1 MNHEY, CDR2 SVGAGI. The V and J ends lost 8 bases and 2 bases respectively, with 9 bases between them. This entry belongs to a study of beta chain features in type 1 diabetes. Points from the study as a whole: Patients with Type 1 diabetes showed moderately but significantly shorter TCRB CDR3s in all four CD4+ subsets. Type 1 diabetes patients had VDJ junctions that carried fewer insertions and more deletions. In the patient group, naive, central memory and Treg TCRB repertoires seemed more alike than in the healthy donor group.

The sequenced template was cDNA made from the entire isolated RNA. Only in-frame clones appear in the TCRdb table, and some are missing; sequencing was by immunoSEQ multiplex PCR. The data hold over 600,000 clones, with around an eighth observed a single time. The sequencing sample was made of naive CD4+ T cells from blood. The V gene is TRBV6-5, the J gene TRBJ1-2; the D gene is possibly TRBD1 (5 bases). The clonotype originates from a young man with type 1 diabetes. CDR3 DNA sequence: TGTGCCAGCGGAAGACAGAACTATGGCTACACCTTC. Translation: CASGRQNYGYTF.